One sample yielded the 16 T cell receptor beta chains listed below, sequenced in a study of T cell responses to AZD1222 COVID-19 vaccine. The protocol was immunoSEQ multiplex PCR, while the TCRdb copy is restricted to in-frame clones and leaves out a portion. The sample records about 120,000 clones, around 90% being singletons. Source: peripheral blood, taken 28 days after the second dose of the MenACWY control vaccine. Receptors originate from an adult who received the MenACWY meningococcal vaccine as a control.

CDR3 DNA: TGTGCCACCGCTCGGACTAGCGGACCCTACGAGCAGTACTTC. Translation gives CATARTSGPYEQYF. The chain links TRBV15 to TRBJ2-7; TRBD2 matches 10 bases. The germline gives CDR1 LNHNV, CDR2 YYDKDF (reference sequence). The CDR3 covers 14 residues. With V trimmed by 8 bases and J by 2 bases, 6 bases remained unmatched.

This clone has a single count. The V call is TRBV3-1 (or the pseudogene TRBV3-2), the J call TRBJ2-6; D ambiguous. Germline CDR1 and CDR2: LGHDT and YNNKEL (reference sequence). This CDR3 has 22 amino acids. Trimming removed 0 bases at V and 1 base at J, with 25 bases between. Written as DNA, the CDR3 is TGTGCCAGCAGCCAAGAAGAGGATACTGATGAGAATTTTCCTTCTGGGGCCAACGTCCTGACTTTC. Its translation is CASSQEEDTDENFPSGANVLTF.

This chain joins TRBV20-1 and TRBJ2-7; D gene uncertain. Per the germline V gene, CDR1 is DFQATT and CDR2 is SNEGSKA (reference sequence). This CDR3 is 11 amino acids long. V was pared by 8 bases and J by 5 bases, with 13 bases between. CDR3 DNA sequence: TGCAGTTTCGTGGTCGACAACGAGCAGTACTTC. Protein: CSFVVDNEQYF.

CDR3 coding DNA: TGTGCCAGCAGGAAACAGGGAGTAGGTGATGGCTACACCTTC. It specifies CASRKQGVGDGYTF. The V and J genes are TRBV6-5 and TRBJ1-2; TRBD1 might be the D (6 bases). V was clipped by 6 bases and J by 6 bases, with 17 bases between them. CDR1 and CDR2 from the germline V gene are MNHEY and SVGAGI. The CDR3 extends over 14 amino acids.

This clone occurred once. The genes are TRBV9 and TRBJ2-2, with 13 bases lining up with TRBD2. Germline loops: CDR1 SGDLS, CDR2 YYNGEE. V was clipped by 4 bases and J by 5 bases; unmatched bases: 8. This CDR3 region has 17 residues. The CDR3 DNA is TGTGCCAGCAGCATGCGGACTAGCGGGAGTAAAACCGGGGAGCTGTTTTTT. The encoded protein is CASSMRTSGSKTGELFF. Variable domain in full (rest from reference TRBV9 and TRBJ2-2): DSGVTQTPKHLITATGQRVTLRCSPRSGDLSVYWYQQSLDQGLQFLIQYYNGEERAKGNILERFSAQQFPDLHSELNLSSLELGDSALYFCASSMRTSGSKTGELFFGEGSRLTVL.

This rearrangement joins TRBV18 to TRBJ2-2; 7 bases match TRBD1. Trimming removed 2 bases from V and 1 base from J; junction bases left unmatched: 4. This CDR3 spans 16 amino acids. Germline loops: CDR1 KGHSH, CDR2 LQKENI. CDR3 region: CASSPTDRQNTGELFF. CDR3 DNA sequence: TGTGCCAGCTCACCAACGGACAGGCAGAACACCGGGGAGCTGTTTTTT.

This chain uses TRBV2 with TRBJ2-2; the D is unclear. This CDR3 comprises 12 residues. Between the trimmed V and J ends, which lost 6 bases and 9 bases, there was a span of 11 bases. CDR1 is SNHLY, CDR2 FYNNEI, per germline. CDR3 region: CASSHRYRELFF. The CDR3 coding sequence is TGTGCCAGCAGCCATCGGTACCGGGAGCTGTTTTTT. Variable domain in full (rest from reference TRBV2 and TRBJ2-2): EPEVTQTPSHQVTQMGQEVILRCVPISNHLYFYWYRQILGQKVEFLVSFYNNEISEKSEIFDDQFSVERPDGSNFTLKIRSTKLEDSAMYFCASSHRYRELFFGEGSRLTVL.

The CDR3 reads CASSPSGDTQYF. For the CDR3, the DNA is TGCGCCAGCAGCCCCAGCGGAGATACGCAGTATTTT. The chain couples TRBV5-1 to TRBJ2-3, with D perhaps TRBD2 (5 bases). The ends were cut back, 4 bases at V and 5 bases at J, with 8 bases in the middle. This CDR3 has 12 residues. Germline assignment: CDR1 SGHRS and CDR2 YFSETQ. The whole variable domain, filled in from reference TRBV5-1 and TRBJ2-3, reads KAGVTQTPRYLIKTRGQQVTLSCSPISGHRSVSWYQQTPGQGLQFLFEYFSETQRNKGNFPGRFSGRQFSNSRSEMNVSTLELGDSALYLCASSPSGDTQYFGPGTRLTVL.

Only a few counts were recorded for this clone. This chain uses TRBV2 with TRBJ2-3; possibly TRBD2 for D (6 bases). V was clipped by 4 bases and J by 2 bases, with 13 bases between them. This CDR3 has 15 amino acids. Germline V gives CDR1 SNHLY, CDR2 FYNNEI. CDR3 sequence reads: CASSAGTGDTDTQYF. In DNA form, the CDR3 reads TGTGCCAGCAGTGCTGGGACTGGTGACACAGATACGCAGTATTTT.

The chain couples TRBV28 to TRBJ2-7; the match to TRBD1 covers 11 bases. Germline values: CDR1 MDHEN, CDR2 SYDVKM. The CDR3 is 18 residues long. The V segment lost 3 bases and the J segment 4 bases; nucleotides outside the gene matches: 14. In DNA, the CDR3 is TGTGCCAGCAGTTTTGGTGGGATTGTGGGACAGGGGGTATACGAGCAGTACGTC. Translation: CASSFGGIVGQGVYEQYV.

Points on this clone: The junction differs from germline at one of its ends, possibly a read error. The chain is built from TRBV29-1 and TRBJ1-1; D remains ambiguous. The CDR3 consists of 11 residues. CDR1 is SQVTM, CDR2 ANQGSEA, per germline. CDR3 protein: CSVEAKNEAFF. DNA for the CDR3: TGCAGCGTCGAAGCTAAGAATGAAGCTTTCTTT. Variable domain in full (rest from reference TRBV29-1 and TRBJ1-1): SAVISQKPSRDICQRGTSLTIQCQVDSQVTMMFWYRQQPGQSLTLIATANQGSEATYESGFVIDKFPISRPNLTFSTLTVSNMSPEDSSIYLCSVEAKNEAFFGQGTRLTVV.

CDR3 bases: TGCGCCAGCAAGGACCCGGGACAGACAACGGAAGCTTTCTTT. Amino acid sequence: CASKDPGQTTEAFF. The V call is TRBV10-2, the J call TRBJ1-1; 7 bases are a match to TRBD1. The germline CDR1 and CDR2 sequences are WSHSY and SAAADI. V lost 7 bases to trimming and J lost 8 bases; unmatched junction nucleotides: 13. CDR3 size: 14 residues.

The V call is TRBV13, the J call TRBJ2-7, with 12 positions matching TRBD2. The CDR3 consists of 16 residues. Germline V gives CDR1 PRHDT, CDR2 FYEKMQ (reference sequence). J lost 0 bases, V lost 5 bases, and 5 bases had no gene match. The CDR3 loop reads CASSHRLAGDSYEQYV. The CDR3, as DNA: TGTGCCAGCAGCCACAGACTAGCGGGGGACTCCTACGAGCAGTACGTC.

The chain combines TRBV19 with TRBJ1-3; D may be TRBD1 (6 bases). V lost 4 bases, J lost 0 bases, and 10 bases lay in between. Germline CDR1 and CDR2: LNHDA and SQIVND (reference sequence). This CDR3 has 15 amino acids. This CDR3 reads CASSTGQNSGNTIYF. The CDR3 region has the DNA TGTGCCAGTAGTACCGGACAGAACTCTGGAAACACCATATATTTT.

CDR3 sequence reads: CASSLDSTYGYTF. CDR3 DNA: TGCGCCAGCAGCTTGGACAGCACCTATGGCTACACCTTC. The chain combines TRBV5-1 with TRBJ1-2; the D is unclear. CDR1 SGHRS and CDR2 YFSETQ come from the germline V gene. This CDR3 region has 13 residues. Trimming left V 0 bases short and J 4 bases short, with 7 bases between.

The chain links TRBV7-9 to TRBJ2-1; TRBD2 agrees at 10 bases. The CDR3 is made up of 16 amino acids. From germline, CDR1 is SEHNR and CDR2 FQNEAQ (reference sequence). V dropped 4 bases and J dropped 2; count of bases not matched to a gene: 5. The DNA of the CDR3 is TGTGCCAGCAGCTCGCCGCTAGCGGGGGCCTACAATGAGCAGTTCTTC. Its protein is CASSSPLAGAYNEQFF.